This passage covers 5 T cell receptor beta chains from one sample sequenced in a study of radiotherapy plus CTLA-4 blockade in lung cancer (dated by TCRdb to the late 2010s). The library was generated by the immunoSEQ multiplex PCR assay. The source is immuneACCESS, and TCRdb retained only in-frame sequences with V and J called. Part of the clones is not carried over; for the studies checked, unresolved V genes explain less than half of this, and the remainder is unexplained. The sample records approximately 52,000 clones, around 75% of which are singletons. The leading ten clones occupy around 7.9% of the sample. Sample: peripheral blood, taken from a patient treated with radiotherapy plus ipilimumab. All receptors derive from a human donor with non-small cell lung cancer who had a complete response to radiotherapy plus ipilimumab.

The chain couples TRBV6-5 to TRBJ1-1, with no clear D. Trimming pared 8 bases from V and 3 bases from J, leaving 7 bases between. The CDR3 sequence is 11 residues long. The germline gives CDR1 MNHEY, CDR2 SVGAGI. The CDR3 DNA reads TGTGCCAGCTATCGAGACACTGAAGCTTTCTTT. Protein product: CASYRDTEAFF.

This chain connects TRBV9 to TRBJ2-1; the match to TRBD2 covers 9 bases. The CDR3 totals 16 residues. Germline CDR1 is SGDLS and CDR2 is YYNGEE. The junction had 10 bases not matched to a gene; V was cut back by 0 bases and J by 9 bases. The CDR3 DNA is TGTGCCAGCAGCGTAGGAGTTGCGGGGGGGCAGTTTGAGCAGTTCTTC. This gives the protein CASSVGVAGGQFEQFF.

This chain links TRBV5-1 with TRBJ2-3; tentatively, D is TRBD2 (6 bases). The CDR3 sequence is 14 residues long. Germline CDR1 and CDR2: SGHRS and YFSETQ. V lost 6 bases and J 6 bases, leaving 17 bases between the germline ends. The CDR3 DNA reads as TGCGCCAGCATTGAGGAGGGCCCTCCCGATACGCAGTATTTT. It yields the protein CASIEEGPPDTQYF. Full variable domain (outside the CDR3, taken from reference TRBV5-1 and TRBJ2-3): KAGVTQTPRYLIKTRGQQVTLSCSPISGHRSVSWYQQTPGQGLQFLFEYFSETQRNKGNFPGRFSGRQFSNSRSEMNVSTLELGDSALYLCASIEEGPPDTQYFGPGTRLTVL.

The chain joins TRBV5-4 to TRBJ1-2; D is unresolved. The CDR3 spans 13 residues. Germline-derived CDR1 and CDR2 are SGHNT and YYREEE (reference sequence). Trimming pared 4 bases from V and 2 bases from J, leaving 9 bases between. The CDR3 nucleotides read TGTGCCAGCAGCCTCGACGGGAACTATGGCTACACCTTC. Amino acid sequence: CASSLDGNYGYTF.

This clone was seen once. The chain carries TRBV9 and TRBJ1-1; 10 bases line up with TRBD1. CDR3 size: 14 residues. J lost 3 bases, V lost 4 bases, and 3 bases had no gene match. Germline values: CDR1 SGDLS, CDR2 YYNGEE. The CDR3 nucleotides read TGTGCCAGCAGCCACGGGACAGGGGACACTGAAGCTTTCTTT. Protein: CASSHGTGDTEAFF.